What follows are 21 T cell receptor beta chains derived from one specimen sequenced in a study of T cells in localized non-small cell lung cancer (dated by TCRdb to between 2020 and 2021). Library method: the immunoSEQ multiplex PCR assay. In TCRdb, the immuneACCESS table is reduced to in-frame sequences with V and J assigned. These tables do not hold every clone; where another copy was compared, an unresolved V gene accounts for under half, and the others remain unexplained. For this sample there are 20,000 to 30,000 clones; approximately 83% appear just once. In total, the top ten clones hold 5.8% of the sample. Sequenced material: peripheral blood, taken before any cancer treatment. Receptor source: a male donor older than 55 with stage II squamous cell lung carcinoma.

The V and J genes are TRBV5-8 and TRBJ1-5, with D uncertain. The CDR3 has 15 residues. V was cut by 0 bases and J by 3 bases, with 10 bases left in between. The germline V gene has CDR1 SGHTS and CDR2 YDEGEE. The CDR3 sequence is CASSLDWRNNQPQHF. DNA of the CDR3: TGTGCCAGCAGCTTGGACTGGCGGAACAATCAGCCCCAGCATTTT.

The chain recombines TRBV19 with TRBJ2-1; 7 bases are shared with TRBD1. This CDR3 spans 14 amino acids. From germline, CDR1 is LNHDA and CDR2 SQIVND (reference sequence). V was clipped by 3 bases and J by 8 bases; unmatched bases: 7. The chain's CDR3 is CASSILGTVYEQFF. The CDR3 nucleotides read TGTGCCAGTAGTATTTTGGGGACAGTCTATGAGCAGTTCTTC.

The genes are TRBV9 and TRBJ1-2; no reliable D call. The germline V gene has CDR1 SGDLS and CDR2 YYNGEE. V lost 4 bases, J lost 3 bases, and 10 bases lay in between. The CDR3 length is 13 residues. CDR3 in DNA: TGTGCCAGCAGCCCCCGGCAGGACTATGGCTACACCTTC. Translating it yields CASSPRQDYGYTF.

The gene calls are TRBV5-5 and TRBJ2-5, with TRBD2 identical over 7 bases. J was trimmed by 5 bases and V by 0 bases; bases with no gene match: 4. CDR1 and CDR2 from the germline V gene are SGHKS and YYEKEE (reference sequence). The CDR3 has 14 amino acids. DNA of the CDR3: TGTGCCAGCAGCTTGGCGGGGGGACGTGAGACCCAGTACTTC. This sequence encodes CASSLAGGRETQYF.

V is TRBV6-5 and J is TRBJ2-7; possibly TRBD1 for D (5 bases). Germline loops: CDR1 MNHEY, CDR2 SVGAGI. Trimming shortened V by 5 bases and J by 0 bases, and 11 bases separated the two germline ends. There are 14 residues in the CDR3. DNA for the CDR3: TGTGCCAGCAGTAAGACAGCCAGCTCCTACGAGCAGTACTTC. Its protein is CASSKTASSYEQYF.

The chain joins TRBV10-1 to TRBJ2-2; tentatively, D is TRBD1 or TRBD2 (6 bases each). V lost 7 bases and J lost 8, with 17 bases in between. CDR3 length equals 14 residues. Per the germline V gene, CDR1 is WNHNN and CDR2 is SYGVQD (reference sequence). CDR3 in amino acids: CASIQGRLPGELFF. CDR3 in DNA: TGCGCCAGCATCCAGGGGAGGCTCCCGGGGGAGCTGTTTTTT.

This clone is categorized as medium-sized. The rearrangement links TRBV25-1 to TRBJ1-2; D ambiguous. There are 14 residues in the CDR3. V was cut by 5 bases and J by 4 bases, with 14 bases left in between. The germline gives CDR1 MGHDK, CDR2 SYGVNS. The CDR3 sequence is CASSNNGVAYGYTF. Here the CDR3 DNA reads TGTGCCAGCAGTAACAATGGGGTGGCCTATGGCTACACCTTC.

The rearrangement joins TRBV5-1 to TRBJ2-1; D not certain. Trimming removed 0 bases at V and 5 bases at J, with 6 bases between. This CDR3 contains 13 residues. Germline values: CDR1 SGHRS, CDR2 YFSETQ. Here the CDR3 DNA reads TGCGCCAGCAGCTTGGGCACGAACAATGAGCAGTTCTTC. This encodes CASSLGTNNEQFF. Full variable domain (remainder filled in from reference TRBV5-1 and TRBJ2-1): KAGVTQTPRYLIKTRGQQVTLSCSPISGHRSVSWYQQTPGQGLQFLFEYFSETQRNKGNFPGRFSGRQFSNSRSEMNVSTLELGDSALYLCASSLGTNNEQFFGPGTRLTVL.

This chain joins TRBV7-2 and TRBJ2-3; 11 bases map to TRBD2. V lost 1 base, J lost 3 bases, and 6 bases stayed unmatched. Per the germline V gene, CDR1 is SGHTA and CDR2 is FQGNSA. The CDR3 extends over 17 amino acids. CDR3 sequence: CASSLDFLAGGTDTQYF. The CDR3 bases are TGTGCCAGCAGCTTAGACTTCCTAGCGGGGGGAACAGATACGCAGTATTTT.

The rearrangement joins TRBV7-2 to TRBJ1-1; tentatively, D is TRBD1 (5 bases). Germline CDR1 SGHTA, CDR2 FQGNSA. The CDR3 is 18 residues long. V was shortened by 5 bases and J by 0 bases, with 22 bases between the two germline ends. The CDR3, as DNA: TGTGCCAGCAGCCTAAATGGGGGGTATAGGTGGATGAACACTGAAGCTTTCTTT. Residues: CASSLNGGYRWMNTEAFF.

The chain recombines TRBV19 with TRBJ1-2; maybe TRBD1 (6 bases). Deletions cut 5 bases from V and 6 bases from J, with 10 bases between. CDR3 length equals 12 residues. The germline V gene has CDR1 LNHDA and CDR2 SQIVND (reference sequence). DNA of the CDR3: TGTGCCAGTAGTGTATGGGGGCATGGCTACACCTTC. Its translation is CASSVWGHGYTF. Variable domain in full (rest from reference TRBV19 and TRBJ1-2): DGGITQSPKYLFRKEGQNVTLSCEQNLNHDAMYWYRQDPGQGLRLIYYSQIVNDFQKGDIAEGYSVSREKKESFPLTVTSAQKNPTAFYLCASSVWGHGYTFGSGTRLTVV.

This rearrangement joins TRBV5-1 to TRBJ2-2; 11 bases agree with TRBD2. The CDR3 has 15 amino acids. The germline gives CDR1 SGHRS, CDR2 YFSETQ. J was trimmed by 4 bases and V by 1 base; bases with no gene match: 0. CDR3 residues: CASSLTSGGTGELFF. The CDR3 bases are TGCGCCAGCAGCTTGACTAGCGGGGGCACCGGGGAGCTGTTTTTT.

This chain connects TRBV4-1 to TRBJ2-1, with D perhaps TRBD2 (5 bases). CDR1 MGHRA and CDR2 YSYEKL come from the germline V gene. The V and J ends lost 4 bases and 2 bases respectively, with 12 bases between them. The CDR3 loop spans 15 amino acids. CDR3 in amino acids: CASSLTSEPYNEQFF. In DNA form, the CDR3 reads TGCGCCAGCAGCCTTACTAGTGAGCCCTACAATGAGCAGTTCTTC.

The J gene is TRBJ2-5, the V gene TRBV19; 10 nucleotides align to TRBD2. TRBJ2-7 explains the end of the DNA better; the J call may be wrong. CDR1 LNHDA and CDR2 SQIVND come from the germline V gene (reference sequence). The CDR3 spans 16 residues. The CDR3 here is CASSRGLARITYEQYF. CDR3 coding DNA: TGTGCCAGTAGTAGGGGACTAGCGCGGATAACCTACGAGCAGTACTTC.

Here the CDR3 reads CSVEGYRSSNQPQHF. CDR3 nucleotides: TGCAGCGTTGAAGGGTACAGGTCGAGCAATCAGCCCCAGCATTTT. This chain uses TRBV29-1 with TRBJ1-5; maybe TRBD1 (5 bases). Germline CDR1 reads SQVTM; CDR2 reads ANQGSEA. Trimming left V 1 base short and J 1 base short, with 11 bases between. The length of the CDR3 is 15 residues.

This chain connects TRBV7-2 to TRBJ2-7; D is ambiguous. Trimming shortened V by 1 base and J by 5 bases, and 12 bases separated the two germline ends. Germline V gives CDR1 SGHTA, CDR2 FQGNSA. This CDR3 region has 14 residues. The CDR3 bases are TGTGCCAGCAGCTTAGTTAGAGGTGGGGACGAGCAGTACTTC. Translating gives CASSLVRGGDEQYF.

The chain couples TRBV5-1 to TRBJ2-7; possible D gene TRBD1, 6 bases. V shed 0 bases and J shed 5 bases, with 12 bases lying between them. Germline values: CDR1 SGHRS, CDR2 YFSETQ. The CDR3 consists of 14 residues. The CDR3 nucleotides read TGCGCCAGCAGCTTGGTACAGGGTATGAACGAGCAGTACTTC. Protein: CASSLVQGMNEQYF.

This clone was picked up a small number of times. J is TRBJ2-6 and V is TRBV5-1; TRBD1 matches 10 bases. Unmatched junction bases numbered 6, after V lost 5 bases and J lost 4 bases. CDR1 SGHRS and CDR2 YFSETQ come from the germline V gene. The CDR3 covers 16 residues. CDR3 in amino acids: CASRPGTGAGANVLTF. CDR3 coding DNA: TGCGCCAGCAGGCCCGGGACAGGGGCGGGGGCCAACGTCCTGACTTTC.

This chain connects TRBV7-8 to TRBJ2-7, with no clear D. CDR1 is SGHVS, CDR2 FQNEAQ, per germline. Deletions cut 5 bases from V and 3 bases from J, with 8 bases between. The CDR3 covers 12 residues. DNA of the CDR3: TGTGCCAGCAGCCTACAGAGCTACGAGCAGTACTTC. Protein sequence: CASSLQSYEQYF.

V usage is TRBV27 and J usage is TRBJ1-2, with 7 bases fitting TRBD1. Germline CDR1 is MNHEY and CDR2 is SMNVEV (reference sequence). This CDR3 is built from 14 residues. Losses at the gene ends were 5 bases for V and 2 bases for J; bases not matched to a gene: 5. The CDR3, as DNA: TGTGCCAGCAGTCGCGGGACAGCCAACTATGGCTACACCTTC. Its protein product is CASSRGTANYGYTF.

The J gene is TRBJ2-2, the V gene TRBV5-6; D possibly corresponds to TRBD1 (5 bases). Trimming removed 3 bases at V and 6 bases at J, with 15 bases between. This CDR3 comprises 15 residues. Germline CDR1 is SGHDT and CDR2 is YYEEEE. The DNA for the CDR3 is TGTGCCAGCAGCTCTATACAGGATTCTGCCGGGGAGCTGTTTTTT. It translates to CASSSIQDSAGELFF.